The present TCR beta chain was sequenced within a study of blood T cell repertoires in COVID-19. Study context: Spain, Italy and the United States supplied samples that represented acute and convalescent COVID-19. PBMCs, B-cell-depleted T cells, or T cells provided the cDNA or gDNA that made up the material.

Per the germline V gene, CDR1 is SGHRS and CDR2 is YFSETQ. There are 14 residues in the CDR3. V was clipped by 5 bases and J by 2 bases, with 12 bases between them. In the source study's methods: Nucleated cell number was recorded as an estimate derived from reference gene primer amplification. Libraries were prepared by immunoSEQ multiplex PCR; TCRdb keeps only in-frame clonotypes and omits some of them. The DNA was the basis for D and trimming; V, J and clone size are from that table. The sample gives some 250,000 clones, about four fifths of which show up once; 3.4% is in the top ten. What was sequenced was peripheral blood. This sequence joins TRBV5-1 and TRBJ2-3, with D maybe TRBD2 (5 bases). The TCR sequence derives from a woman aged 18-29 years with acute or convalescent COVID-19. The CDR3: CASRAGPNTDTQYF. CDR3 nucleotides: TGCGCCAGCAGGGCGGGTCCGAACACAGATACGCAGTATTTT.